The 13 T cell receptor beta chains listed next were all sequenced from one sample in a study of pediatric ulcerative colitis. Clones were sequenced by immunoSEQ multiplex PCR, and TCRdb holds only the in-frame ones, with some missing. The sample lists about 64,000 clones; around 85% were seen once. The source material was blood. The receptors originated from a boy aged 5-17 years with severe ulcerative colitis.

As DNA, the CDR3 is TGTGCCAGCTCACCAGAGGACAGGGGTGGAAGCACAGATACGCAGTATTTT. This gives the protein CASSPEDRGGSTDTQYF. The chain employs TRBV18 and TRBJ2-3; 9 bases line up with TRBD1. Germline V gives CDR1 KGHSH, CDR2 LQKENI. With V trimmed by 2 bases and J by 0 bases, 6 bases remained unmatched. The CDR3 covers 17 residues.

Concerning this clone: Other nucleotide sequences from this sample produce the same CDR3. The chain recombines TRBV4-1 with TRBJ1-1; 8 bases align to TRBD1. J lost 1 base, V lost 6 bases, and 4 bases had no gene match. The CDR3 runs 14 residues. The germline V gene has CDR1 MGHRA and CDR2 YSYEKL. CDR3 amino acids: CASSLGQGNTEAFF. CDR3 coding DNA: TGCGCCAGCAGTCTCGGACAGGGGAACACTGAAGCTTTCTTT.

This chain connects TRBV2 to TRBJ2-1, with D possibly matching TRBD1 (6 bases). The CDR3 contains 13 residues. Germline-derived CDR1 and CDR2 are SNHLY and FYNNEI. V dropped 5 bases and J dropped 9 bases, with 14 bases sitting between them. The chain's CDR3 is CASSSDRFGEQFF. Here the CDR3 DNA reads TGTGCCAGCAGTTCGGACAGATTCGGTGAGCAGTTCTTC.

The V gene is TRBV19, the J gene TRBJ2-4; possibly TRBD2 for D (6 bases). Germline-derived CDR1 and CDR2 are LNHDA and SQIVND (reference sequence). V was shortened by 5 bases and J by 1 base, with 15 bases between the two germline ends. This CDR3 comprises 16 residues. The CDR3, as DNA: TGTGCCAGTAGTTTCGGGACTGTCGGCGCCAAAAACATTCAGTACTTC. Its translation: CASSFGTVGAKNIQYF. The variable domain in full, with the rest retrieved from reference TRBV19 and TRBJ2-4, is DGGITQSPKYLFRKEGQNVTLSCEQNLNHDAMYWYRQDPGQGLRLIYYSQIVNDFQKGDIAEGYSVSREKKESFPLTVTSAQKNPTAFYLCASSFGTVGAKNIQYFGAGTRLSVL.

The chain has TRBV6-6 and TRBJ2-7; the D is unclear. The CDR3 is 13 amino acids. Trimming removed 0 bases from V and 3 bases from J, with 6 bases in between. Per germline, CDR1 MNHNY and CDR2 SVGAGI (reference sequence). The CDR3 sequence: CASSYSMSYEQYF. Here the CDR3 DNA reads TGTGCCAGCAGTTACTCTATGAGCTACGAGCAGTACTTC.

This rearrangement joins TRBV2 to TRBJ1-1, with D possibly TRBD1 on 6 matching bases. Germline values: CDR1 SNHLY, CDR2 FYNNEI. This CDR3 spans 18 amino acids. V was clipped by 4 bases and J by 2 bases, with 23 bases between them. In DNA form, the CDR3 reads TGTGCCAGCAGTGGGGGATACAGGGATGGGATAATCAACACTGAAGCTTTCTTT. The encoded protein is CASSGGYRDGIINTEAFF. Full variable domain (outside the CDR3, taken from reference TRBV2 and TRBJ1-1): EPEVTQTPSHQVTQMGQEVILRCVPISNHLYFYWYRQILGQKVEFLVSFYNNEISEKSEIFDDQFSVERPDGSNFTLKIRSTKLEDSAMYFCASSGGYRDGIINTEAFFGQGTRLTVV.

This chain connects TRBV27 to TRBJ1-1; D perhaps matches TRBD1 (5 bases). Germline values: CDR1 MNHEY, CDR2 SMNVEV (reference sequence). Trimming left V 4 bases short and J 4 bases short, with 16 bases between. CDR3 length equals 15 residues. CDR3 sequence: CASSSAGTLGTEAFF. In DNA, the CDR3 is TGTGCCAGCAGTTCTGCCGGGACGCTGGGCACTGAAGCTTTCTTT.

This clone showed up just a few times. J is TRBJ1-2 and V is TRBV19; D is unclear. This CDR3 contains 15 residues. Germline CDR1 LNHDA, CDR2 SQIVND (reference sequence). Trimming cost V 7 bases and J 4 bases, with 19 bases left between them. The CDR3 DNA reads TGTGCCAGTATGCGGCGAAGGGATGCTCCCTATGGCTACACCTTC. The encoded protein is CASMRRRDAPYGYTF.

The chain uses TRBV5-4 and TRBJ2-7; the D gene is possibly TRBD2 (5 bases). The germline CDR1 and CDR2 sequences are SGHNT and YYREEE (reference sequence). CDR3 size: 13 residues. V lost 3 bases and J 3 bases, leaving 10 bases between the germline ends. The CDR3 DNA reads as TGTGCCAGCAGCTACGACGGGGACTACGAGCAGTACTTC. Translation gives CASSYDGDYEQYF.

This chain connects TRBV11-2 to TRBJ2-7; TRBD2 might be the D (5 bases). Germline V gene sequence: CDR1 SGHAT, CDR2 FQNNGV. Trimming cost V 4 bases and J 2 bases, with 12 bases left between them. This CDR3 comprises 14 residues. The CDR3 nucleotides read TGTGCCAGCAGCTCCTCTGTGGGAGCCTACGAGCAGTACTTC. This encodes CASSSSVGAYEQYF.

CDR3 nucleotide sequence: TGTGCCAGCAGTTTATACCCACGTGGACTGGATGAAAAACTGTTTTTT. Translated: CASSLYPRGLDEKLFF. The V call is TRBV27, the J call TRBJ1-4; D remains unclear. Germline CDR1 is MNHEY and CDR2 is SMNVEV (reference sequence). The CDR3 sequence is 16 residues long. The V end lost 1 base, the J end lost 6 bases, and 15 bases lay between the germline ends.

The CDR3 bases are TGTGCCAGCAGCCCACGGGACTGGGGAACCAATGAGCAGTTCTTC. It is translated as CASSPRDWGTNEQFF. J is TRBJ2-1 and V is TRBV5-4; perhaps TRBD2 as D (6 bases). Germline CDR1 is SGHNT and CDR2 is YYREEE (reference sequence). V was cut by 4 bases and J by 6 bases, with 17 bases left in between. CDR3 size: 15 residues.

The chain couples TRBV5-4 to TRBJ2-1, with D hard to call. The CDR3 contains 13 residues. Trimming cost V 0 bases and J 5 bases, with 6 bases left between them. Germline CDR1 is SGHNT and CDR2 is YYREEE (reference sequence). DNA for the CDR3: TGTGCCAGCAGCTTGGCTTGGGACAATGAGCAGTTCTTC. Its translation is CASSLAWDNEQFF. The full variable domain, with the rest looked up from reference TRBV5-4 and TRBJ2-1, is ETGVTQSPTHLIKTRGQQVTLRCSSQSGHNTVSWYQQALGQGPQFIFQYYREEENGRGNFPPRFSGLQFPNYSSELNVNALELDDSALYLCASSLAWDNEQFFGPGTRLTVL.